This T cell receptor (beta chain) derives from a study of tumor-infiltrating lymphocytes in primary liver carcinoma. TCR beta cDNA was made from around 460 ng total RNA with a constant-region primer. Generation of the TCR beta libraries relied on three nested multiplex PCR rounds using slightly modified ARM-PCR. Each CDR3 protein gets one entry after TCRdb re-called the multiplex PCR reads with MiXCR. The sample consists of about 70,000 distinct CDR3 sequences, over 60% of them appearing once. This clonotype was found a few times. The study co-extracted DNA and RNA from around 20-30 mg of unsorted bulk tissue. Sequencing input: liver tumor tissue from sampling region 4. Regarding subset: tumor region T4, right-lateral pole. This receptor was identified in a man in his forties or fifties with primary liver carcinoma and hepatitis B virus infection.

The CDR3 loop is CASSSGLAGREQYF. The CDR3 DNA is TGTGCCAGCAGTAGCGGACTAGCGGGACGCGAGCAGTACTTC. The chain has TRBV28 and TRBJ2-7, with 12 nucleotides matching TRBD2. Germline CDR1 reads MDHEN; CDR2 reads SYDVKM. CDR3 size: 14 residues. V shed 5 bases, J shed 6 bases, and the junction held 5 bases outside the gene matches.